The entry below gives a single T cell receptor (beta chain) sequence along with its context. Its antigen remains unidentified. These data come from a study of T cell responses to AZD1222 COVID-19 vaccine. Study-level findings and limits: Spike-wide coverage was observed for vaccine-associated CD4 TCRs, with dominant responses at 160-218 and 743-854. It should be noted that donors were predominantly white British and more often female, and clonal diversity was possibly underestimated. Repertoire samples came only from after the peak T cell response.

Libraries were prepared by immunoSEQ multiplex PCR; TCRdb keeps only in-frame clonotypes and omits some of them. The table lists roughly 40,000 clones, around 91% of them singletons, with 30% to 45% in the top ten. V was shortened by 1 base and J by 1 base, with 8 bases between the two germline ends. The CDR3 spans 14 residues. Germline values: CDR1 SGHRS, CDR2 YFSETQ. The V call is TRBV5-1, the J call TRBJ1-1, with no clear D. The origin of this receptor is an adult who received the AZD1222 COVID-19 vaccine. The material sequenced was peripheral blood, taken 28 days after the second AZD1222 dose. CDR3 loop: CASSLSPGNTEAFF. CDR3 nucleotide sequence: TGCGCCAGCAGCTTGTCCCCCGGGAACACTGAAGCTTTCTTT.